One and the same sample provided the 25 T cell receptor beta chains below, sequenced in a study of blood T cells in healthy people across ages. A second roughly 7 to 11 cycle PCR used barcoded and J-beta primers. TCRdb independently ran MiXCR on the 5' RACE reads; one entry per CDR3 protein. The sample records roughly 1.9 million distinct CDR3 sequences, about two fifths being singletons. Sequenced sample: blood. The origin of the receptors is a human donor in good health.

The chain uses TRBV6-5 and TRBJ2-4; TRBD2 is a possible D gene (6 bases). Germline V CDR1 and CDR2: MNHEY, SVGAGI. Trimming took off 2 bases at V and 13 bases at J, with 27 bases between the two ends. The CDR3 runs to 17 residues. CDR3 protein: CASSYGYMRLDYNEQYF. The CDR3 coding sequence is TGTGCCAGCAGTTACGGGTACATGAGACTAGATTACAATGAGCAGTACTTC.

This CDR3 is CASSLNLVGYNEQFF. The DNA for the CDR3 is TGTGCCAGCAGCTTAAACTTGGTGGGGTACAATGAGCAGTTCTTC. The chain links TRBV7-3 to TRBJ2-1; D is undetermined. The CDR3 length is 15 residues. Between the trimmed V and J ends, which lost 1 base and 4 bases, there was a span of 11 bases. Per germline, CDR1 SGHTA and CDR2 FQGTGA.

A note on this clonotype: The junction differs from germline at one of its ends, possibly a read error. The chain links TRBV9 to TRBJ2-5, with D tentatively TRBD1 (5 bases). The CDR3 loop spans 15 amino acids. The germline V gene encodes CDR1 SGDLS and CDR2 YYNGEE. The CDR3 DNA reads as TGTACCAGCAGCGTAGAAGCCAGGGAATCAGAGACCCAGTACTTC. This sequence encodes CTSSVEARESETQYF.

This chain uses TRBV6-5 with TRBJ2-1; D is unresolved. The length of the CDR3 is 15 residues. Germline lookup yields CDR1 MNHEY and CDR2 SVGAGI. Trimming took off 0 bases at V and 5 bases at J, with 11 bases between the two ends. The CDR3 loop is CASSYSAQADNEQFF. In DNA form, the CDR3 reads TGTGCCAGCAGTTACTCCGCCCAGGCAGACAATGAGCAGTTCTTC.

V gene TRBV7-9 combines with J gene TRBJ1-5; 7 bases map to TRBD1. Germline V gene sequence: CDR1 SEHNR, CDR2 FQNEAQ (reference sequence). V was pared by 3 bases and J by 3 bases, with 8 bases of the junction left unmatched. The CDR3 has 16 residues. In nucleotides, the CDR3 is TGTGCCAGCAGCTTGAGCGGACAGGCGGCCAATCAGCCCCAGCATTTT. It translates to CASSLSGQAANQPQHF.

In this sample, this clonotype turned up once. The V call is TRBV6-4, the J call TRBJ2-5; D is perhaps TRBD1 or TRBD2 (6 bases each). CDR1 and CDR2 (germline): MRHNA, SNTAGT. V lost 2 bases and J 4 bases, leaving 20 bases between the germline ends. The CDR3 runs 17 residues. The CDR3 reads CASSDLQYLRGAETQYF. As DNA, the CDR3 is TGTGCCAGCAGTGACCTCCAGTATTTGAGGGGGGCAGAGACCCAGTACTTC.

CDR3 residues: CSVAQGQGFNEQFF. As DNA, the CDR3 is TGCAGCGTGGCCCAGGGACAGGGATTCAATGAGCAGTTCTTC. The rearrangement joins TRBV29-1 to TRBJ2-1; TRBD1 matches 9 bases. Germline V gene sequence: CDR1 SQVTM, CDR2 ANQGSEA. The trim removed 6 bases at V and 6 bases at J, leaving 9 bases unmatched. The CDR3 runs 14 residues.

The chain combines TRBV20-1 with TRBJ2-2, with 10 bases matching TRBD2. The CDR3 has 16 amino acids. Germline V gives CDR1 DFQATT, CDR2 SNEGSKA (reference sequence). V gave up 0 bases and J gave up 6 bases; unmatched junction bases: 7. The CDR3 region has the DNA TGCAGTGCTAGAGATCGCCTAGCGGGGGATTCCGGGGAGCTGTTTTTT. As protein: CSARDRLAGDSGELFF.

The chain employs TRBV28 and TRBJ1-1, with D possibly TRBD1 on 5 matching bases. The CDR3 contains 14 residues. CDR1 is MDHEN, CDR2 SYDVKM, per germline. Trimming cost V 2 bases and J 7 bases, with 14 bases left between them. CDR3 residues: CASSLESSGDEAFF. Here the CDR3 DNA reads TGTGCCAGCAGTTTAGAGTCGTCGGGGGATGAAGCTTTCTTT.

This clonotype was counted only a few times. The V gene is TRBV6-2 or TRBV6-3, the J gene TRBJ1-1; tentatively, D is TRBD1 (6 bases). The germline CDR1 and CDR2 sequences are MNHEY and SVGEGT. The CDR3 loop spans 12 amino acids. V gave up 6 bases and J gave up 11 bases, with 16 bases separating them. The CDR3 is CASSRTENGAFF. The DNA of the CDR3 is TGTGCCAGCAGCCGGACAGAAAACGGGGCTTTCTTT.

In this sample, this clonotype turned up a few times. V usage is TRBV2 and J usage is TRBJ2-1; no definite D call. Trimming shortened V by 3 bases and J by 5 bases, and 8 bases separated the two germline ends. This CDR3 has 13 residues. Looked up from germline, CDR1 is SNHLY and CDR2 is FYNNEI. CDR3 residues: CASSDPEDNEQFF. CDR3 nucleotide sequence: TGTGCCAGCAGTGATCCGGAAGACAATGAGCAGTTCTTC.

The CDR3 spells CATGRIADTQYF. CDR3 nucleotide sequence: TGTGCCACGGGGCGTATCGCAGATACGCAGTATTTT. The chain recombines TRBV28 with TRBJ2-3; D is perhaps TRBD1 or TRBD2 (5 bases each). The germline V gene encodes CDR1 MDHEN and CDR2 SYDVKM. V was shortened by 10 bases and J by 4 bases, with 12 bases between the two germline ends. CDR3 length: 12 residues.

This chain links TRBV4-3 with TRBJ2-1; D is ambiguous. V was shortened by 1 base and J by 0 bases, with 7 bases between the two germline ends. This CDR3 is 15 amino acids long. CDR1 and CDR2 (germline): LGHNA, YSLEER. The CDR3 is CASSQVKSSYNEQFF. The CDR3 bases are TGCGCCAGCAGCCAAGTTAAGAGCTCCTACAATGAGCAGTTCTTC.

The gene calls are TRBV20-1 and TRBJ1-2; D is ambiguous. Per germline, CDR1 DFQATT and CDR2 SNEGSKA (reference sequence). The V and J ends lost 0 bases and 8 bases respectively, with 22 bases between them. The CDR3 length is 16 residues. DNA of the CDR3: TGCAGTGCTAGAGATCCGAATGGCGAACATAAGGGAGGCTACACCTTC. Translation: CSARDPNGEHKGGYTF.

This clonotype came up a few times. J is TRBJ1-2 and V is TRBV4-3, with 8 bases aligning to TRBD1. CDR1 and CDR2 (germline): LGHNA, YSLEER. The V gene end was trimmed by 1 base and the J gene end by 5 bases; junction bases not matched to a gene: 9. The CDR3 consists of 16 residues. This chain's CDR3 is CASSQALRTGTYGYTF. DNA for the CDR3: TGCGCCAGCAGCCAAGCCTTGAGGACAGGGACATATGGCTACACCTTC.

The chain employs TRBV20-1 and TRBJ1-1; D not certain. The germline V and J ends were trimmed by 7 bases and 0 bases, with 6 bases remaining between them. The CDR3 consists of 11 residues. Germline V gene lookup returns CDR1 DFQATT and CDR2 SNEGSKA (reference sequence). The CDR3 here is CSVWVNTEAFF. The CDR3 coding sequence is TGCAGTGTATGGGTGAACACTGAAGCTTTCTTT.

This clonotype was observed a few times. The chain combines TRBV12-3 or TRBV12-4 with TRBJ2-6; D call uncertain. V shed 6 bases and J shed 0 bases, with 6 bases lying between them. The CDR3 contains 14 residues. The CDR3 DNA follows: TGTGCCAGCAGCGGCCACTCTGGGGCCAACGTCCTGACTTTC. Amino acid sequence: CASSGHSGANVLTF.

The genes are TRBV6-2 or TRBV6-3 and TRBJ1-5; no definite D call. This CDR3 is built from 17 residues. V lost 5 bases and J lost 1, with 18 bases in between. Per the germline V gene, CDR1 is MNHEY and CDR2 is SVGEGT. CDR3 bases: TGTGCCAGCAGTCCCCCTTGGTCCCTAAGGAGCAATCAGCCCCAGCATTTT. This encodes CASSPPWSLRSNQPQHF.

The J gene is TRBJ1-2, the V gene TRBV11-3, with D hard to call. The V end was cut by 5 bases, the J end by 9 bases, with 16 bases between. CDR3 length equals 13 residues. Germline CDR1 is SGHNT and CDR2 is YENEEA. CDR3 in amino acids: CASSGIIRDSYTF. The CDR3 nucleotides read TGTGCCAGCAGCGGGATTATTAGAGATAGCTACACCTTC.

This chain connects TRBV29-1 to TRBJ1-4; the D is unclear. This CDR3 region has 16 residues. Germline V gene data show CDR1 as SQVTM and CDR2 as ANQGSEA. Trimming removed 0 bases from V and 1 base from J, with 12 bases in between. The CDR3 loop reads CSVEDPSGGTNEKLFF. CDR3 DNA: TGCAGCGTTGAAGATCCTAGTGGAGGAACTAATGAAAAACTGTTTTTT. Full variable domain (missing parts from reference TRBV29-1 and TRBJ1-4): SAVISQKPSRDICQRGTSLTIQCQVDSQVTMMFWYRQQPGQSLTLIATANQGSEATYESGFVIDKFPISRPNLTFSTLTVSNMSPEDSSIYLCSVEDPSGGTNEKLFFGSGTQLSVL.

V and J are TRBV13 and TRBJ2-6; 7 bases map to TRBD1. CDR1 and CDR2 (germline): PRHDT, FYEKMQ (reference sequence). The CDR3 covers 17 residues. The V gene end was trimmed by 4 bases and the J gene end by 2 bases; junction bases not matched to a gene: 8. Here the CDR3 DNA reads TGTGCCAGCAGCTACCGGGACAGAGCCCCTGGGGCCAACGTCCTGACTTTC. Amino acid sequence: CASSYRDRAPGANVLTF.

The CDR3 region has the DNA TGCGCCAGCAGCTTGGGAGTCGTGGACAGTGGGGAAAAACTGTTTTTT. It translates to CASSLGVVDSGEKLFF. The chain links TRBV5-1 to TRBJ1-4; maybe TRBD1 (6 bases). Trimming cost V 0 bases and J 8 bases, with 17 bases left between them. Germline values: CDR1 SGHRS, CDR2 YFSETQ. The CDR3 loop spans 16 amino acids.

This chain joins TRBV27 and TRBJ2-2; 8 positions match TRBD1. Per the germline V gene, CDR1 is MNHEY and CDR2 is SMNVEV (reference sequence). This CDR3 contains 14 residues. V gave up 8 bases and J gave up 4 bases; unmatched junction bases: 6. CDR3 region: CASFGQGSTGELFF. DNA of the CDR3: TGTGCCAGCTTTGGACAGGGTAGCACCGGGGAGCTGTTTTTT.

This clonotype turned up a few times. The chain couples TRBV10-3 to TRBJ2-7, with 7 bases fitting TRBD2. Germline V lookup: CDR1 ENHRY, CDR2 SYGVKD. V shed 10 bases and J 2 bases; nucleotides not matched to a gene: 8. CDR3 size: 13 residues. In DNA form, the CDR3 reads TGTGCCAGTGGACTAGAGCCAACCTACGAGCAGTACTTC. Translation gives CASGLEPTYEQYF.

In the case of this clonotype: At one end the junction does not follow the germline gene, possibly because of a read error. The rearrangement joins TRBV4-3 to TRBJ2-1; 10 positions agree with TRBD2. The CDR3 has 15 residues. CDR1 and CDR2 (germline): LGHNA, YSLEER. The CDR3 sequence is CASSQAGGVYNEQFF. The CDR3, as DNA: TGCGCCAGCAGTCAAGCGGGGGGGGTGTACAATGAGCAGTTCTTC.